The 26 T cell receptor beta chains below were found in one sample sequenced in a study of cytomegalovirus exposure and HLA in healthy donors. The PCR employed 60 Vbeta primers together with 13 Jbeta primers. Method: immunoSEQ multiplex PCR; TCRdb's copy keeps in-frame clones and lacks some. The repertoire includes more than 95,000 clones, over 70% of them detected once, and around 5.3% sits in the top ten. What was sequenced was PBMCs. The source is a male donor in good health and CMV-seronegative.

V is TRBV7-2 and J is TRBJ1-3, with D perhaps matching TRBD1 (6 bases). V was shortened by 7 bases and J by 4 bases, with 11 bases between the two germline ends. The V gene's germline CDR1 is SGHTA and CDR2 FQGNSA. The CDR3 covers 13 residues. The CDR3 DNA reads as TGTGCCAGCACCAACCAGGGGGGAAACACCATATATTTT. Translating it yields CASTNQGGNTIYF.

The chain employs TRBV7-2 and TRBJ2-1, with no clear D. This CDR3 spans 13 amino acids. Trimming took off 2 bases at V and 5 bases at J, with 7 bases between the two ends. CDR1 SGHTA and CDR2 FQGNSA come from the germline V gene. The CDR3 nucleotides are TGTGCCAGCAGCTTAAAAATAAACAATGAGCAGTTCTTC. It yields the protein CASSLKINNEQFF.

The chain employs TRBV7-6 and TRBJ2-7; 10 nucleotides line up with TRBD1. The CDR3 loop spans 17 amino acids. V was clipped by 5 bases and J by 3 bases; unmatched bases: 13. Germline lookup yields CDR1 SGHVS and CDR2 FNYEAQ. Here the CDR3 reads CASSPLLWGQGSYEQYF. CDR3 DNA sequence: TGTGCCAGCAGCCCTCTGCTCTGGGGACAGGGGAGCTACGAGCAGTACTTC.

DNA of the CDR3: TGCGCCAGCAGTGAGGGACTAGCGGGAGGGCTGGAGGGCACCGGGGAGCTGTTTTTT. Translation: CASSEGLAGGLEGTGELFF. The rearrangement links TRBV10-2 to TRBJ2-2; 15 bases are shared with TRBD2. The germline CDR1 and CDR2 sequences are WSHSY and SAAADI. V lost 2 bases to trimming and J lost 4 bases; unmatched junction nucleotides: 8. The CDR3 spans 19 residues.

The V and J genes are TRBV6-1 and TRBJ2-3; D perhaps matches TRBD1 (6 bases). V dropped 4 bases and J dropped 3 bases, with 17 bases sitting between them. This CDR3 comprises 16 residues. Germline CDR1 is MNHNS and CDR2 is SASEGT. CDR3 DNA sequence: TGTGCCAGCAGTGCCCACAGGGCCATGGGGACAGATACGCAGTATTTT. It translates to CASSAHRAMGTDTQYF.

This clone was counted only a few times. The chain links TRBV5-5 to TRBJ2-7; D remains ambiguous. This CDR3 contains 15 residues. Germline loops: CDR1 SGHKS, CDR2 YYEKEE (reference sequence). V was pared by 0 bases and J by 6 bases, with 16 bases between. In nucleotides, the CDR3 is TGTGCCAGCAGCTTGGCAATCGAAATGAGGTCCGAGCAGTACTTC. The encoded protein is CASSLAIEMRSEQYF.

DNA of the CDR3: TGTGCCAGCTCATTAACAGGGGGCGAGCAGTACTTC. This codes for CASSLTGGEQYF. V is TRBV18 and J is TRBJ2-7; TRBD1 matches at 8 bases. Unmatched junction bases numbered 3, after V lost 5 bases and J lost 6 bases. Germline V gene lookup returns CDR1 KGHSH and CDR2 LQKENI. The length of the CDR3 is 12 residues.

V gene TRBV29-1 combines with J gene TRBJ2-6; TRBD2 aligns across 8 bases. The CDR3 runs to 18 residues. Germline V CDR1 and CDR2: SQVTM, ANQGSEA. Trimming at V came to 8 bases and at J to 5 bases, leaving 20 bases not matched to a gene. In nucleotides, the CDR3 is TGCAGCTTAACTGGGCTAGCGGGCCTACTCCTCCGGGCCAACGTCCTGACTTTC. Translation gives CSLTGLAGLLLRANVLTF.

This clone was seen a handful of times. The V and J genes are TRBV4-1 and TRBJ1-1; 7 bases are a match to TRBD1. Germline lookup yields CDR1 MGHRA and CDR2 YSYEKL. This CDR3 is built from 17 residues. V shed 1 base and J 3 bases; nucleotides not matched to a gene: 11. The CDR3, as DNA: TGCGCCAGCAGCCAAGGCCGCCCGACAGGGCGTCACACTGAAGCTTTCTTT. Its protein is CASSQGRPTGRHTEAFF.

The DNA of the CDR3 is TGTGCCAGTAGTATCGGGGCTAGCGGAATAACAGATACGCAGTATTTT. Protein sequence: CASSIGASGITDTQYF. The chain combines TRBV19 with TRBJ2-3, with TRBD2 matching over 7 bases. The CDR3 has 16 amino acids. CDR1 and CDR2 from the germline V gene are LNHDA and SQIVND (reference sequence). The ends lost 3 bases at V and 3 bases at J; junction bases unmatched: 9.

The chain couples TRBV13 to TRBJ2-7, with D possibly TRBD2 on 6 matching bases. The V and J ends lost 5 bases and 6 bases respectively, with 17 bases between them. CDR3 size: 14 residues. Germline values: CDR1 PRHDT, CDR2 FYEKMQ (reference sequence). The CDR3 sequence is CASSARRLVPEQYF. The CDR3 coding sequence is TGTGCCAGCAGCGCCCGCAGACTAGTTCCCGAGCAGTACTTC.

This clone was found once. V is TRBV27 and J is TRBJ2-3; no definite D call. Germline V gives CDR1 MNHEY, CDR2 SMNVEV (reference sequence). This CDR3 contains 15 residues. V lost 0 bases and J 3 bases, leaving 10 bases between the germline ends. The CDR3 nucleotides are TGTGCCAGCAGTTTATCCCAACACGGGACAGATACGCAGTATTTT. Encoded protein: CASSLSQHGTDTQYF.

The chain couples TRBV5-6 to TRBJ2-5, with 10 positions matching TRBD1. With the DNA end fitting TRBJ2-7 better, the J assignment may be wrong. This CDR3 comprises 14 residues. The germline CDR1 and CDR2 sequences are SGHDT and YYEEEE. CDR3 sequence: CASSDPGQGFEQYF. The CDR3 coding sequence is TGTGCCAGCAGCGACCCGGGACAGGGGTTCGAGCAGTACTTC.

This clone came up a few times. Other DNA sequences within the sample encode an identical CDR3. This chain connects TRBV28 to TRBJ1-2; TRBD1 is a possible D gene (6 bases). Trimming left V 6 bases short and J 2 bases short, with 7 bases between. CDR3 length: 12 residues. Germline-derived CDR1 and CDR2 are MDHEN and SYDVKM. The CDR3 here is CASRQGNYGYTF. In DNA, the CDR3 is TGTGCCAGCAGGCAGGGGAACTATGGCTACACCTTC.

The CDR3 DNA is TGTGCCAGCAGCAAAGCCTACAGCGGGAGGGATTACGAGCAGTACTTC. This gives the protein CASSKAYSGRDYEQYF. This sequence joins TRBV21-1 and TRBJ2-5; the table's D call of TRBD2 was not tested on the DNA. Judging by the DNA end, TRBJ2-7 fits better; the J call may be wrong. TRBV21-1 is a pseudogene. This CDR3 contains 16 residues.

DNA for the CDR3: TGCGCCAGCAGCCAAGATACAGAGATCTACGAGCAGTACTTC. It is translated as CASSQDTEIYEQYF. The V gene is TRBV4-1, the J gene TRBJ2-7; no definite D call. Germline V CDR1 and CDR2: MGHRA, YSYEKL. The CDR3 extends over 14 amino acids. Trimming removed 0 bases from V and 3 bases from J, with 9 bases in between.

The rearrangement joins TRBV18 to TRBJ2-5; TRBD2 agrees at 7 bases. V dropped 2 bases and J dropped 1; count of bases not matched to a gene: 1. The CDR3 spans 14 residues. Germline CDR1 reads KGHSH; CDR2 reads LQKENI. This chain's CDR3 is CASSPGGVQETQYF. Written as DNA, the CDR3 is TGTGCCAGCTCACCAGGGGGGGTCCAAGAGACCCAGTACTTC.

V and J are TRBV12-5 and TRBJ1-1; maybe TRBD1 (5 bases). Germline CDR1 is LGHNT and CDR2 is FRNRAP. Trimming removed 7 bases at V and 1 base at J, with 25 bases between. The CDR3 loop spans 18 amino acids. In nucleotides, the CDR3 is TGTGCTAGTGCCCCGGGACTAGAGATCTGGAGGGAGAACACTGAAGCTTTCTTT. Residues: CASAPGLEIWRENTEAFF.

Comment on this clone: One end of the junction fails to match germline, which may point to a read error. The chain joins TRBV7-9 to TRBJ2-3; 7 bases match TRBD2. Germline CDR1 reads SEHNR; CDR2 reads FQNEAQ (reference sequence). This CDR3 has 15 amino acids. In nucleotides, the CDR3 is TGTGCCAGCAGTTCTCTTCGGGACTTCAAGGAGGGGAGGGTTTTT. Amino acids: CASSSLRDFKEGRVF.

The chain employs TRBV19 and TRBJ1-1; D may be TRBD1 (6 bases). The germline V gene encodes CDR1 LNHDA and CDR2 SQIVND (reference sequence). This CDR3 contains 14 residues. The V end was cut by 6 bases, the J end by 1 base, with 12 bases between. The CDR3 here is CASRARTANTEAFF. CDR3 coding DNA: TGTGCCAGTAGGGCAAGGACAGCGAACACTGAAGCTTTCTTT.

The rearrangement uses TRBV7-9 and TRBJ1-2; D is undetermined. The length of the CDR3 is 15 residues. V was trimmed by 0 bases and J by 2 bases, leaving 10 bases between them. The germline V gene encodes CDR1 SEHNR and CDR2 FQNEAQ (reference sequence). CDR3 DNA: TGTGCCAGCAGCTTAGCGGGCAGGCCCAACTATGGCTACACCTTC. Translating it yields CASSLAGRPNYGYTF.

The chain couples TRBV9 to TRBJ2-1, with D possibly being TRBD1 (5 bases). Deletions cut 6 bases from V and 6 bases from J, with 19 bases between. Germline lookup yields CDR1 SGDLS and CDR2 YYNGEE. There are 15 residues in the CDR3. CDR3 DNA sequence: TGTGCCAGCACCCCAACCGGGCAGGGCGGCAATGAGCAGTTCTTC. It specifies CASTPTGQGGNEQFF.

The chain employs TRBV19 and TRBJ2-7; D gene unclear. V lost 3 bases and J 4 bases, leaving 7 bases between the germline ends. The CDR3 is 12 amino acids. Looked up from germline, CDR1 is LNHDA and CDR2 is SQIVND (reference sequence). The CDR3, as DNA: TGTGCCAGTAGTATCTACGGTTACGAGCAGTACTTC. Its protein is CASSIYGYEQYF.

The chain combines TRBV9 with TRBJ2-2; maybe TRBD2 (6 bases). Per the germline V gene, CDR1 is SGDLS and CDR2 is YYNGEE. V dropped 3 bases and J dropped 5 bases, with 20 bases sitting between them. The CDR3 is 17 residues long. DNA for the CDR3: TGTGCCAGCAGCGAGGAGGGTCCAGGGACGAGGACCGGGGAGCTGTTTTTT. This codes for CASSEEGPGTRTGELFF. The variable domain in full, completed from reference TRBV9 and TRBJ2-2, reads DSGVTQTPKHLITATGQRVTLRCSPRSGDLSVYWYQQSLDQGLQFLIQYYNGEERAKGNILERFSAQQFPDLHSELNLSSLELGDSALYFCASSEEGPGTRTGELFFGEGSRLTVL.

The rearrangement joins TRBV7-2 to TRBJ1-1, with D maybe TRBD1 (6 bases). Looked up from germline, CDR1 is SGHTA and CDR2 is FQGNSA. Deletions cut 1 base from V and 6 bases from J, with 15 bases between. This CDR3 comprises 15 residues. CDR3 protein: CASSLVFRGSAEAFF. CDR3 bases: TGTGCCAGCAGCTTAGTTTTCAGGGGTAGCGCTGAAGCTTTCTTT. Using reference TRBV7-2 and TRBJ1-1 for the parts outside the CDR3, the full variable domain is GAGVSQSPSNKVTEKGKDVELRCDPISGHTALYWYRQSLGQGLEFLIYFQGNSAPDKSGLPSDRFSAERTGGSVSTLTIQRTQQEDSAVYLCASSLVFRGSAEAFFGQGTRLTVV.

The J gene is TRBJ2-7, the V gene TRBV5-5; 14 bases line up with TRBD2. This CDR3 comprises 19 residues. V lost 2 bases and J lost 0; bases outside the gene matches: 10. CDR1 and CDR2 from the germline V gene are SGHKS and YYEKEE (reference sequence). In nucleotides, the CDR3 is TGTGCCAGCAGCTTCCCCCAGGGACTAGCGGGAGTGAGCTCCTACGAGCAGTACTTC. Protein sequence: CASSFPQGLAGVSSYEQYF.